This TCR beta chain was recorded in a study of blood T cell repertoires in COVID-19. Only in-frame clones appear in the TCRdb table, and some are missing; sequencing was by immunoSEQ multiplex PCR. The top ten clones hold about 6% of a sample with 200,000 to 250,000 clones, roughly 90% of them seen once. CDR1 is ENHRY, CDR2 SYGVKD, per germline. J gave up 4 bases and V 2 bases, and 5 bases lay outside the gene matches. This CDR3 is built from 15 residues. J is TRBJ1-2 and V is TRBV10-3; 9 nucleotides align to TRBD1. The clonotype was recovered from a man in his 60s who had recovered from COVID-19. Sequencing input: peripheral blood. The CDR3 coding sequence is TGTGCCATCAGTGAGGGACAGGGGTATGGCTATGGCTACACCTTC. This encodes CAISEGQGYGYGYTF.